This entry describes one T cell receptor (beta chain). Its target is unknown. The data were obtained in a study of OX40 agonist ivuxolimab in advanced cancers. The overall study: Three patients, one with hepatocellular carcinoma and two with cutaneous melanoma, responded partially.

General study results and limits: At 0.1 to 3.0 mg/kg and by week 6, CD4+ and CD8+ T cells in the blood had expanded clonally. No antigen was identified for the clonally expanded peripheral T cells. Some nonresponders also had low normalized T-cell clonal expansion.

CDR3 size: 17 residues. Germline lookup yields CDR1 LGHNA and CDR2 YNFKEQ. V lost 0 bases, J lost 4 bases, and 10 bases stayed unmatched. The data were produced by immunoSEQ multiplex PCR, yet TCRdb's version contains in-frame clones alone and is incomplete. The data show 87,000 or so clones, about 85% seen once. V and J are TRBV4-2 and TRBJ1-2, with TRBD1 matching over 8 bases. The sequences come from CD4+ or CD8+ T cells sorted from blood, collected in a trial of the OX40 agonist ivuxolimab. This sequence was found in an adult with an advanced solid tumor such as melanoma, head and neck, liver or kidney cancer. The CDR3 DNA sequence: TGTGCCAGCAGCCAAGATATGGTACGACAGGGGAGCTATGGCTACACCTTC. Protein: CASSQDMVRQGSYGYTF.